This T cell receptor (beta chain) was sequenced in a study of control samples from healthy donors and cancer patients. The CDR3 covers 15 residues. With 0 bases removed from V and 7 bases from J, the gap between germline ends came to 14 bases. Germline V lookup: CDR1 SGDLS, CDR2 YYNGEE. Repertoires were generated with immunoSEQ multiplex PCR, while TCRdb's copy carries only in-frame clones and drops some. The data hold about 95,000 clones, with 85% observed a single time. The gene calls are TRBV9 and TRBJ2-1; perhaps D is TRBD1 or TRBD2 (7 bases each). Source material: blood. The TCR sequence derives from a man aged 30 to 45 in good health. The CDR3: CASSVVPGGENEQFF. The DNA of the CDR3 is TGTGCCAGCAGCGTAGTCCCAGGGGGGGAGAATGAGCAGTTCTTC.